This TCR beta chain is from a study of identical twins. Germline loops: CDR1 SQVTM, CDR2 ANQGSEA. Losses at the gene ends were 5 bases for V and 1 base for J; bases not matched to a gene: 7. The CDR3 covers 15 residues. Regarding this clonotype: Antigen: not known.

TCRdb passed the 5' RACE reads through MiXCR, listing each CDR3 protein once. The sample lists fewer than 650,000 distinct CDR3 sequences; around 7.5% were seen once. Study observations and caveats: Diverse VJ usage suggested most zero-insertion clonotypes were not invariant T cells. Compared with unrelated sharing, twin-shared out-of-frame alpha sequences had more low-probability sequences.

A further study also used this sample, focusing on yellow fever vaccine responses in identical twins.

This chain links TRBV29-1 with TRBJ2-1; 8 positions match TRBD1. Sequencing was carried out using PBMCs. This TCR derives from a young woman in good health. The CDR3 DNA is TGCAGCGTTCGGGTGGGGACAGGTTCCTACAATGAGCAGTTCTTC. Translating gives CSVRVGTGSYNEQFF.